This TCR beta chain was sequenced for a study of T-cell memory formation after mild COVID-19 (TCRdb year 2021). As for the study more broadly: TCR sequence clusters from the two donors were found to be largely donor specific. Longitudinal TCRalpha and TCRbeta repertoire sequencing tracked T-cell clones expanding and contracting after mild COVID-19 in two donors. Two young, previously healthy adult volunteers made up the cohort, one male and one female.

This clonotype was recorded a few times. Its specific antigen is unknown. No much larger clone is present one base from it, and per-base qualities are unavailable. V was cut back by 2 bases and J by 1 base, leaving a gap of 11 bases between them. Sequences SGHVT (CDR1) and SQSDAQ (CDR2) are obtained from the germline V gene. The CDR3 has 15 amino acids, counting the end cysteine and phenylalanine. CDR3 DNA is the only sequence kept; it has 45 bases, read in frame from the first base. The investigation overall reported the following: SARS-CoV-2 specificity of the second-wave clones peaking on day 37 was not confirmed. From day 15 to 85, contracting clones showed balanced CD4/CD8 phenotypes, whereas a second wave of clones that expanded from day 15 to 37 leaned towards CD4+. The study included only a couple of mild cases, and larger cohorts that include severe cases with pre-infection samples were judged to be necessary. Contracting CD4+ clones turned up mainly in the CM and EM memory subsets, whereas EMRA was where CD8+ clones were enriched. Some responding clones were detected in pre-infection memory, suggesting pre-existing cross-reactive memory T cells joined the SARS-CoV-2 response.

PBMCs were isolated by Ficoll-Paque density gradient centrifugation. The listed sequencing device is Illumina NovaSeq 6000. TCRalpha and TCRbeta cDNA libraries were built by 5'RACE with constant-segment primers, adding sample barcodes and unique molecular identifiers. RNA was extracted from every sample with Trizol reagent. Libraries were amplified in two PCR steps, with a second sample barcode and Illumina TruSeq adapters added in the second step. Sequencing of libraries was performed on an Illumina NovaSeq with 2 x 150 bp paired-end reads. In the paper's pipeline: Demultiplexing of reads and collapsing into UMI-guided consensus sequences were performed with migec v1.2.7. Using mixcr v2.1.11, UMI consensuses were aligned to TRA and TRB V and J templates and then assembled into clonotypes. A clonotype was counted as expanded or contracted only if both edgeR and NoisET called the change significant, with noise models trained on biological replicates. For edgeR calls, the thresholds were a false discovery rate-adjusted p below 0.01 and a log2 fold-change of 1. As an exploratory analysis of dynamics, max-normalized trajectories of the 1000 most abundant clonotypes were examined by PCA with hierarchical clustering. Separately sequenced CD4+ and CD8+ repertoires were used to assign a CD4 or CD8 phenotype to each responding clone. The public reads were reprocessed in TCRdb via fastp at Q25 and MiXCR, keeping in-frame beta chains. Records with the same CDR3 protein are collapsed into one entry carrying the most frequent genes and DNA. TCRdb, rather than the study authors, made the V and J calls. Across this sample there are 200,000 to 250,000 distinct CDR3 sequences, with 7.5% to 10% seen only once. Jointly, the top ten make up 20% to 25% of the sample.

The V and J genes are TRBV7-4 and TRBJ2-5, with an unclear D gene assignment. This receptor was identified in a man aged 18 to 30 who had mild COVID-19 (a few samples of this study predate the infection). The sample titles of this study are shuffled in the database, so cell type and time point are left out; the donor was told from shared clones. Sequencing was done on a sample of PBMCs or a T cell subset sorted from them (not recorded which). The CDR3 region has the sequence CASSLLGDSQETQYF. The sequenced DNA is TGTGCCAGCAGCTTACTCGGCGACTCCCAAGAGACCCAGTACTTC.